A selection of T cell receptor beta chains follows, all from one sample in a study of response to subunit inactivated influenza vaccine. Each CDR3 protein is one row after TCRdb ran MiXCR on the RT-PCR reads. The sample carries hundreds of thousands of distinct CDR3 sequences, approximately 10% recorded once. This sample also appeared in a second study, on T cells expressing NK-cell markers.

Here the sequenced sample was PBMCs from blood, taken on the day of vaccination. These receptors were collected from a man aged 50-59 years who received an inactivated influenza vaccine. The CDR3 runs from the conserved cysteine through the conserved F or W. A D gene is named only where the DNA matches it firmly. Clone sizes are given selectively: once, few, many, or a class where the clone is expanded.

j_gene | abundance | d_gene | v_gene | CDR3aa | CDR3nt
TRBJ2-4 | . | . | TRBV18 | CASSAGGPHNIQYF | TGTGCCAGCTCAGCCGGGGGGCCCCATAACATTCAGTACTTC
TRBJ2-7 | few | . | TRBV9 | CASSVAPTRSYEQYF | TGTGCCAGCAGCGTCGCGCCGACTCGCTCCTACGAGCAGTACTTC
TRBJ2-5 | . | . | TRBV20-1 | CSARDQRLETQYF | TGCAGTGCTAGAGACCAGCGGTTGGAGACCCAGTACTTC
TRBJ2-3 | few | . | TRBV24-1 | CATSDLRGGLQYF | TGTGCCACCAGTGATTTGCGCGGCGGTTTGCAGTATTTT
TRBJ2-1 | once | . | TRBV7-2 | CASSLYLAEQFF | TGTGCCAGCAGCTTATATTTGGCTGAGCAGTTCTTC
TRBJ2-3 | few | . | TRBV5-1 | CASSFTAPSGPFSTDTQYF | TGCGCCAGCAGCTTTACAGCGCCATCCGGGCCTTTTTCCACAGATACGCAGTATTTT
TRBJ2-6 | few | TRBD2 | TRBV6-1 | CASRPGLVSSGANVLTF | TGTGCCAGCAGGCCGGGACTAGTCTCCTCTGGGGCCAACGTCCTGACTTTC
TRBJ2-6 | . | . | TRBV20-1 | CSARDWGEPGANVLTF | TGCAGTGCTAGAGATTGGGGGGAACCTGGGGCCAACGTCCTGACTTTC
TRBJ2-1 | few | TRBD2 | TRBV9 | CASSKTSGSSYNEQFF | TGTGCCAGCAGCAAGACTAGCGGGAGTTCCTACAATGAGCAGTTCTTC
TRBJ2-2 | . | . | TRBV29-1 | CSVSISGELFF | TGCAGCGTTTCCATTTCCGGGGAGCTGTTTTTT
TRBJ2-5 | many | . | TRBV10-3 | CAISGSSWGAQETQYF | TGTGCCATCAGTGGCAGTTCGTGGGGGGCTCAAGAGACCCAGTACTTC
TRBJ2-5 | few | . | TRBV6-5 | CASSYSGRDQETQYF | TGTGCCAGCAGTTACTCGGGCAGGGACCAAGAGACCCAGTACTTC
TRBJ2-2 | few | . | TRBV24-1 | CATSSTQVNTGELFF | TGTGCCACCAGTAGTACTCAGGTGAACACCGGGGAGCTGTTTTTT
TRBJ2-3 | few | . | TRBV27 | CASSLSLPRSLTDTQYF | TGTGCCAGCAGTTTATCCCTCCCGCGGAGCCTCACAGATACGCAGTATTTT
TRBJ2-1 | few | . | TRBV29-1 | CSGGLGSGAYNEQFF | TGCAGCGGGGGGTTGGGTAGCGGAGCCTACAATGAGCAGTTCTTC
TRBJ1-6 | few | . | TRBV12-3/TRBV12-4 | CASSLSGTSLHF | TGTGCCAGCAGTTTAAGTGGGACCTCCCTCCACTTT
TRBJ2-2 | . | TRBD2 | TRBV20-1 | CSARDLGLAGSRLSGELFF | TGCAGTGCTAGAGATCTGGGACTAGCGGGGTCGAGACTCTCCGGGGAGCTGTTTTTT
TRBJ1-5 | few | TRBD1 | TRBV28 | CASSNRGQPQHF | TGTGCCAGCAGCAACAGGGGCCAGCCCCAGCATTTT
TRBJ2-1 | few | . | TRBV12-3/TRBV12-4 | CASSLRGHNEQFF | TGTGCCAGCAGTTTACGGGGTCACAATGAGCAGTTCTTC
TRBJ2-3 | few | TRBD2 | TRBV20-1 | CSARLAGGPSPDTQYF | TGCAGTGCTAGACTAGCGGGGGGGCCCTCCCCAGATACGCAGTATTTT
TRBJ2-3 | . | TRBD2 | TRBV20-1 | CSARLAGGRDTQYF | TGCAGTGCCCGGTTAGCGGGGGGACGAGATACGCAGTATTTT
TRBJ2-5 | few | TRBD2 | TRBV3-1 | CASSQRRGGSETQYF | TGTGCCAGCAGCCAAAGGCGGGGGGGATCCGAGACCCAGTACTTC
TRBJ2-5 | . | TRBD2 | TRBV9 | CASSAYSSGGSQETQYF | TGTGCCAGCAGCGCCTATAGTAGCGGGGGATCTCAAGAGACCCAGTACTTC
TRBJ2-3 | few | . | TRBV7-2 | CASSLDRTQYF | TGTGCCAGCAGCTTGGACCGTACGCAGTATTTT
TRBJ1-1 | few | . | TRBV20-1 | CSARGTLLPAFF | TGCAGTGCTAGAGGAACCCTCCTGCCAGCTTTCTTT
TRBJ2-3 | many | . | TRBV27 | CASRPRPSSTDTQYF | TGTGCCAGCAGACCACGTCCATCGAGCACAGATACGCAGTATTTT
TRBJ2-3 | . | TRBD1 | TRBV7-9 | CASSPGQAANTQYF | TGTGCCAGCAGCCCCGGACAGGCGGCCAATACGCAGTATTTT
TRBJ1-2 | . | TRBD1 | TRBV7-8 | CASSLIPPGQGASAYGYTF | TGTGCCAGCAGCTTAATTCCCCCGGGACAGGGGGCTTCCGCCTATGGCTACACCTTC
TRBJ2-1 | . | TRBD2 | TRBV4-1 | CASSQDGAGAFRNEQFF | TGCGCCAGCAGCCAAGATGGGGCGGGAGCTTTTAGGAATGAGCAGTTCTTC
TRBJ2-5 | once | . | TRBV5-1 | CASSPGPSETQYF | TGCGCCAGCAGCCCGGGGCCTTCGGAGACCCAGTACTTC
TRBJ1-1 | few | TRBD1 | TRBV5-1 | CASSAGTGGFAEAFF | TGCGCCAGCAGCGCCGGGACAGGGGGCTTCGCTGAAGCTTTCTTT
TRBJ2-1 | few | . | TRBV12-3/TRBV12-4 | CASSLLLNEQFF | TGTGCCAGCAGTTTGTTGTTAAATGAGCAGTTCTTC
TRBJ1-6 | few | TRBD1 | TRBV4-3 | CASSPGQGRAYNSPLHF | TGCGCCAGCAGCCCCGGACAGGGGCGAGCCTATAATTCACCCCTCCACTTT
TRBJ2-1 | few | TRBD2 | TRBV7-2 | CASSFLIAGNEQFF | TGTGCCAGCAGCTTCTTGATAGCGGGGAATGAGCAGTTCTTC
TRBJ2-7 | few | TRBD2 | TRBV11-2 | CASSSRAIRTSGSYEQYF | TGTGCCAGCAGCTCAAGGGCCATTAGGACTAGCGGCTCCTACGAGCAGTACTTC
TRBJ1-1 | few | . | TRBV4-1 | CASSQDRGTLEAFF | TGCGCCAGCAGCCAAGATCGGGGGACACTTGAAGCTTTCTTT
TRBJ2-3 | . | . | TRBV7-9 | CASSSAWRHVDDTQYF | TGTGCCAGCAGCTCCGCATGGAGACATGTAGATGATACGCAGTATTTT
TRBJ2-7 | many | TRBD1 | TRBV20-1 | CSAPQGADEQYF | TGCAGTGCTCCGCAGGGGGCGGACGAGCAGTACTTC
TRBJ1-5 | few | . | TRBV6-5 | CASSYSRGVRQPQHF | TGTGCCAGCAGTTACTCGAGGGGGGTGCGTCAGCCCCAGCATTTT
TRBJ1-1 | few | TRBD1 | TRBV5-1 | CASSWSGTANTEAFF | TGCGCCAGCAGCTGGTCCGGGACAGCGAACACTGAAGCTTTCTTT
TRBJ2-1 | . | TRBD1 | TRBV7-2 | CASSLAFLSLGQTTNNEQFF | TGTGCCAGCAGCTTAGCTTTTTTGTCTTTGGGACAGACGACCAACAATGAGCAGTTCTTC
TRBJ2-5 | few | . | TRBV20-1 | CSASSGPQETQYF | TGCAGTGCTAGTTCCGGACCCCAAGAGACCCAGTACTTC
TRBJ2-1 | . | TRBD1 | TRBV5-1 | CASSLTGTGKIDEQFF | TGCGCCAGCAGCTTGACCGGGACAGGGAAGATTGATGAGCAGTTCTTC
TRBJ2-7 | . | . | TRBV20-1 | CSAGLRTLPPEQYF | TGCAGTGCTGGCCTCAGGACTCTCCCCCCCGAGCAGTACTTC
TRBJ2-1 | . | . | TRBV20-1 | CSARDDSPGAGSYNEQFF | TGCAGTGCTAGAGACGACTCGCCCGGCGCGGGGTCCTACAATGAGCAGTTCTTC
TRBJ2-1 | . | . | TRBV25-1 | CASSEYSEAAEQFF | TGTGCCAGCAGTGAATATTCAGAGGCGGCCGAGCAGTTCTTC
TRBJ1-1 | few | . | TRBV4-1 | CASSQGIGNTEAFF | TGCGCCAGCAGCCAAGGGATTGGGAACACTGAAGCTTTCTTT